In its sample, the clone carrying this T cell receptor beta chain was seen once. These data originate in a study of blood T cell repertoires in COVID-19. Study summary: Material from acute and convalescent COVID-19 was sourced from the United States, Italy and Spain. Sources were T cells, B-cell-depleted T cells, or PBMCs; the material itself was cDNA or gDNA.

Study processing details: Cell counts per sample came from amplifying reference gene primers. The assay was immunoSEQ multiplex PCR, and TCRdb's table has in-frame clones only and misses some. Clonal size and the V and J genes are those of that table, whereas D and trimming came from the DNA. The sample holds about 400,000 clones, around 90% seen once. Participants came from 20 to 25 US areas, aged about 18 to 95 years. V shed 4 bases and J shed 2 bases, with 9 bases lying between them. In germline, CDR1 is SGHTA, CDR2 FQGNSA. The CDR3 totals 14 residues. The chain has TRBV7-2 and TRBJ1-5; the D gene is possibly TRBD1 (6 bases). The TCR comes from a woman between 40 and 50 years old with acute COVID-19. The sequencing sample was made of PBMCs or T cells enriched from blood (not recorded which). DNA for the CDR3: TGTGCCAGCAGCTCGGGACACCGCAATCAGCCCCAGCATTTT. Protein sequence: CASSSGHRNQPQHF.